A selection of T cell receptor beta chains follows, all from one sample in a study of blood T cell repertoires in COVID-19. TCRdb's table, derived via immunoSEQ multiplex PCR, lists solely in-frame clones and lacks some. The table includes fewer than 250,000 clones, about 85% detected once. The sequencing sample was made of peripheral blood. Receptors originate from a man aged 30-40 years with acute or convalescent COVID-19. The CDR3 runs from the conserved cysteine through the conserved F or W. D genes are given only for firm matches.

J gene | V gene | D gene | CDR3 protein
TRBJ1-4 | TRBV7-8 | TRBD1 | CASSRFDRAYEKLFF
TRBJ1-2 | TRBV4-1 | NA | CASSQAQGRIFGYTF
TRBJ1-4 | TRBV28 | NA | CASSSVREEKLFF
TRBJ2-7 | TRBV7-9 | TRBD2 | CASSLGGGASGILSYEQYF
TRBJ2-7 | TRBV3-1/TRBV3-2 | TRBD1 | CASSLMDRGSEQYF
TRBJ2-7 | TRBV15 | NA | CATSRDLNTGEQYF
TRBJ2-3 | TRBV19 | NA | CASSSTLRNSDTQYF
TRBJ1-1 | TRBV12-3/TRBV12-4 | NA | CASRGGMNTEAFF
TRBJ2-5 | TRBV28 | TRBD1 | CASTKDRGILTQYF
TRBJ1-6 | TRBV19 | TRBD1 | CATRTGTGIGSGNSPLHF
TRBJ2-1 | TRBV5-8 | NA | CASSRLGGGHTNEQFF
TRBJ2-2 | TRBV10-1 | NA | CASSWDWTGELFF
TRBJ2-1 | TRBV30 | NA | CAWTAYNEQFF
TRBJ2-3 | TRBV20-1 | NA | CSASPVRAGFSTDTQYF
TRBJ2-1 | TRBV6-5 | NA | CASKSINEQFF
TRBJ1-5 | TRBV7-9 | NA | CASSFSGQPQHF